This TCR beta chain originates from a study of T cells in Graves' hyperthyroidism and ophthalmopathy. Study conclusions and caveats: In blood, most of the thyroid clonotypes expanded above 0.001 were also present.

The diagnostic basis comprised clinical symptoms, serum thyroxine and TRAb, thyroid ultrasound and orbital computed tomography. The source material, RNA transcripts, was used to amplify TCR beta CDR3 regions. TCR CDR3 regions were first amplified by RT-PCR with HTBI primers. A single record per CDR3 protein comes from TCRdb applying MiXCR to the multiplex PCR reads. The sample has fewer than 600,000 distinct CDR3 sequences, under 15% seen once. This clonotype was recorded at least ten times. The antigen is undetermined. The CDR3 sequence is 13 residues long. V lost 3 bases and J lost 4, with 7 bases in between. Germline V gene data show CDR1 as SGHTA and CDR2 as FQGNSA.

The rearrangement joins TRBV7-2 to TRBJ2-1; maybe TRBD1 (6 bases). This TCR derives from a woman aged 18-29 years with Graves' hyperthyroidism. Sequenced: blood. The CDR3 here is CASSFGTYNEQFF. The CDR3 bases are TGTGCCAGCAGCTTCGGGACATACAATGAGCAGTTCTTC.